Reported below is one TCR beta chain. Antigen unknown. The sample originates from a study of T cells after yellow fever vaccination. At the level of the study: The authors prepared low-cell-number fractions using SMART-Seq v4 Ultra Low Input. Study results and limitations: Sorted repertoires could include abundant contaminating clonotypes from bulk cells.

Template switching by 5'RACE produced TCR cDNA, adding a universal primer site and UMIs. TCRdb reprocessed the 5' RACE reads via MiXCR and lists one record per CDR3 protein. The table shows about 340,000 distinct CDR3 sequences, with around 12% occurring only once. CDR1 and CDR2 (germline): SGHVS, FQNEAQ. Deletions cut 3 bases from V and 9 bases from J, with 9 bases between. This CDR3 region has 13 residues. The source was CD4+ T cells sorted from PBMCs, collected 15 days after the yellow fever booster vaccination. The sequence was collected from a man between 18 and 29 years old who received the YFV17D yellow fever vaccine. The rearrangement joins TRBV7-8 to TRBJ1-6; the D gene is possibly TRBD1 (6 bases). CDR3 in DNA: TGTGCCAGCAGCTTGACAGGCCGTTCACCCCTCCACTTT. Translating gives CASSLTGRSPLHF.